These 27 T cell receptor beta chains were sequenced from one sample in a study of shared clonotypes between healthy human individuals. The table came from immunoSEQ multiplex PCR; TCRdb's copy has only in-frame clones and leaves some out. The table lists approximately 2.1 million clones, 80% to 95% of them singletons. Sequenced material: naive CD4+ T cells from PBMCs. Subset given: CD45RA+ positively selected. The receptors here all came from a man between 18 and 35 years old in good health. Some clones in this sample may be carry-over from other donors' samples.

The chain combines TRBV29-1 with TRBJ2-3; TRBD2 matches at 10 bases. The CDR3 is made up of 15 amino acids. With V trimmed by 2 bases and J by 6 bases, 8 bases remained unmatched. Germline V gene data show CDR1 as SQVTM and CDR2 as ANQGSEA. CDR3 bases: TGCAGCGTTGAAAGAGCGGGAGGGGTGGCGGATACGCAGTATTTT. It yields the protein CSVERAGGVADTQYF.

This clone occurred once. The chain combines TRBV7-2 with TRBJ1-4, with D possibly being TRBD1 (6 bases). This CDR3 is 15 amino acids long. With 1 base removed from V and 7 bases from J, the gap between germline ends came to 13 bases. The V gene's germline CDR1 is SGHTA and CDR2 FQGNSA. The CDR3 sequence: CASSLGHRAFEKLFF. For the CDR3, the DNA is TGTGCCAGCAGCTTAGGGCACAGGGCCTTTGAAAAACTGTTTTTT. The whole variable domain, remainder taken from reference TRBV7-2 and TRBJ1-4, is GAGVSQSPSNKVTEKGKDVELRCDPISGHTALYWYRQSLGQGLEFLIYFQGNSAPDKSGLPSDRFSAERTGGSVSTLTIQRTQQEDSAVYLCASSLGHRAFEKLFFGSGTQLSVL.

The genes are TRBV28 and TRBJ2-3; TRBD1 aligns across 9 bases. This CDR3 contains 16 residues. The V and J ends lost 5 bases and 8 bases, in that order; junction bases with no gene match: 14. Germline lookup yields CDR1 MDHEN and CDR2 SYDVKM. The CDR3 sequence is CASSITGGHRSGTQYF. The CDR3, as DNA: TGTGCCAGCAGTATTACAGGGGGCCACCGATCGGGTACGCAGTATTTT.

The V gene is TRBV18, the J gene TRBJ2-3; TRBD1 is a possible D gene (5 bases). Germline V gene data show CDR1 as KGHSH and CDR2 as LQKENI. This CDR3 region has 14 residues. Trimming removed 2 bases from V and 5 bases from J, with 11 bases in between. This CDR3 reads CASSPNPGIDTQYF. The DNA of the CDR3 is TGTGCCAGCTCACCAAATCCAGGGATAGATACGCAGTATTTT.

The V gene is TRBV6-6, the J gene TRBJ1-1; D not certain. The CDR3 covers 12 residues. From germline, CDR1 is MNHNY and CDR2 SVGAGI (reference sequence). V shed 2 bases and J shed 6 bases, with 7 bases lying between them. CDR3: CASSYGGAEAFF. In DNA, the CDR3 is TGTGCCAGCAGTTACGGTGGAGCTGAAGCTTTCTTT.

V gene TRBV27 combines with J gene TRBJ2-5; 10 bases agree with TRBD1. The CDR3 sequence is 17 residues long. CDR1 MNHEY and CDR2 SMNVEV come from the germline V gene (reference sequence). Trimming removed 5 bases from V and 1 base from J; junction bases left unmatched: 10. The CDR3 DNA follows: TGTGCCAGCAGTAGATACCGGGACAGGGGAGGCCAAGAGACCCAGTACTTC. Encoded protein: CASSRYRDRGGQETQYF.

V is TRBV28 and J is TRBJ2-7; 9 bases match TRBD2. CDR1 MDHEN and CDR2 SYDVKM come from the germline V gene. After removal of 10 bases from V and 7 bases from J, the junction contained 20 bases not matched to a gene. The CDR3 is 16 amino acids. The CDR3 is CATSPRREGKLGEQYF. CDR3 coding DNA: TGTGCCACCTCGCCGCGGCGGGAGGGCAAGTTGGGGGAGCAGTACTTC. Based on the CDR3 plus reference TRBV28 and TRBJ2-7, the full variable domain is DVKVTQSSRYLVKRTGEKVFLECVQDMDHENMFWYRQDPGLGLRLIYFSYDVKMKEKGDIPEGYSVSREKKERFSLILESASTNQTSMYLCATSPRREGKLGEQYFGPGTRLTVT.

This clone was detected once. This chain connects TRBV18 to TRBJ2-1; 7 bases are shared with TRBD2. V shed 2 bases and J 9 bases; nucleotides not matched to a gene: 7. From germline, CDR1 is KGHSH and CDR2 LQKENI. This CDR3 is 14 amino acids long. The CDR3 bases are TGTGCCAGCTCACCAAGGACTAGATGGGGTGAGCAGTTCTTC. Translating it yields CASSPRTRWGEQFF.

In its sample, this clone was seen once. This chain links TRBV4-3 with TRBJ2-3; 7 bases align to TRBD2. V lost 1 base to trimming and J lost 3 bases; unmatched junction nucleotides: 4. This CDR3 is built from 15 residues. Germline V gene sequence: CDR1 LGHNA, CDR2 YSLEER. The CDR3 loop reads CASSQVGGRTDTQYF. CDR3 bases: TGCGCCAGCAGCCAAGTGGGGGGGAGAACAGATACGCAGTATTTT.

This clone was seen only a few times. The chain joins TRBV10-3 to TRBJ1-1, with unresolved D. Germline assignment: CDR1 ENHRY and CDR2 SYGVKD. This CDR3 region has 16 residues. Trimming pared 3 bases from V and 0 bases from J, leaving 14 bases between. CDR3 sequence: CAISDSSRDVNTEAFF. The DNA for the CDR3 is TGTGCCATCAGTGATTCGTCCCGGGATGTGAACACTGAAGCTTTCTTT.

The chain combines TRBV19 with TRBJ2-3; 7 positions match TRBD2. The CDR3 is 15 residues long. Trimming took 3 bases from V and 0 from J; bases not matched to a gene: 3. Germline lookup yields CDR1 LNHDA and CDR2 SQIVND (reference sequence). The CDR3 bases are TGTGCCAGTAGTATTCGCGGGAGTAGCACAGATACGCAGTATTTT. This translates into CASSIRGSSTDTQYF.

The V and J genes are TRBV7-3 and TRBJ2-2; D is unclear. The germline V gene has CDR1 SGHTA and CDR2 FQGTGA. The CDR3 runs to 14 residues. V lost 5 bases and J 8 bases, leaving 15 bases between the germline ends. This chain's CDR3 is CASSHNGRTGELFF. The CDR3, as DNA: TGTGCCAGCAGCCACAATGGGCGGACGGGGGAGCTGTTTTTT.

This clone occurred once. V gene TRBV6-4 combines with J gene TRBJ2-3; D might be TRBD1 or TRBD2, each matching 5 bases. The CDR3 is 15 residues long. Per germline, CDR1 MRHNA and CDR2 SNTAGT. V was trimmed by 5 bases and J by 4 bases, leaving 16 bases between them. The CDR3 sequence: CASSIRDAPSDTQYF. DNA for the CDR3: TGTGCCAGCAGTATTAGGGACGCGCCTTCAGATACGCAGTATTTT.

This clone was counted a single time. The gene calls are TRBV29-1 and TRBJ2-4; D unresolved. Looked up from germline, CDR1 is SQVTM and CDR2 is ANQGSEA. The CDR3 sequence is 13 residues long. V lost 4 bases to trimming and J lost 2 bases, with 9 bases between them. The CDR3 DNA follows: TGCAGCGTTGGACCTCTATCCAAAAACATTCAGTACTTC. It is translated as CSVGPLSKNIQYF. The variable domain in full, with the rest retrieved from reference TRBV29-1 and TRBJ2-4, is SAVISQKPSRDICQRGTSLTIQCQVDSQVTMMFWYRQQPGQSLTLIATANQGSEATYESGFVIDKFPISRPNLTFSTLTVSNMSPEDSSIYLCSVGPLSKNIQYFGAGTRLSVL.

The J gene is TRBJ2-3, the V gene TRBV5-1; 8 bases are a match to TRBD2. Germline V CDR1 and CDR2: SGHRS, YFSETQ. This CDR3 is 17 amino acids long. V gave up 0 bases and J gave up 1 base; unmatched junction bases: 7. The CDR3 nucleotides are TGCGCCAGCAGCTTGGCCGGTACTAGCGGACGCACAGATACGCAGTATTTT. As protein: CASSLAGTSGRTDTQYF.

The chain couples TRBV5-1 to TRBJ1-2; the D is unclear. The length of the CDR3 is 13 residues. From germline, CDR1 is SGHRS and CDR2 YFSETQ. V was clipped by 0 bases and J by 5 bases, with 8 bases between them. CDR3 loop: CASSLDPEYGYTF. The CDR3 DNA reads TGCGCCAGCAGCTTGGATCCTGAGTATGGCTACACCTTC.

The V gene is TRBV30, the J gene TRBJ2-7; D is unresolved. Trimming cost V 2 bases and J 7 bases, with 9 bases left between them. The CDR3 loop spans 11 amino acids. Germline CDR1 and CDR2: GTSNPN and SVGIG (reference sequence). CDR3 DNA: TGTGCCTGGAGTTCTTTTTTAGAGCAGTACTTC. Residues: CAWSSFLEQYF.

Regarding this clone: This same CDR3 is encoded by further DNA sequences in the sample. This chain connects TRBV28 to TRBJ1-4; TRBD1 matches 7 bases. V shed 2 bases, J shed 5 bases, and the junction held 2 bases outside the gene matches. Germline V CDR1 and CDR2: MDHEN, SYDVKM. The CDR3 runs to 14 residues. The CDR3 DNA reads TGTGCCAGCAGTTTACAGGGGGGGAATGAAAAACTGTTTTTT. Encoded protein: CASSLQGGNEKLFF. The full variable domain, its missing parts supplied by reference TRBV28 and TRBJ1-4, is DVKVTQSSRYLVKRTGEKVFLECVQDMDHENMFWYRQDPGLGLRLIYFSYDVKMKEKGDIPEGYSVSREKKERFSLILESASTNQTSMYLCASSLQGGNEKLFFGSGTQLSVL.

The V gene is TRBV7-9, the J gene TRBJ2-5; the match to TRBD2 covers 12 bases. The DNA matches TRBJ2-7 better at its end, which makes the J call doubtful. Germline CDR1 SEHNR, CDR2 FQNEAQ (reference sequence). The CDR3 sequence is 13 residues long. CDR3 nucleotide sequence: TGTGCCAGCACTAGCGGGAGGGTCTACGAGCAGTACTTC. Translated: CASTSGRVYEQYF.

V usage is TRBV5-5 and J usage is TRBJ2-1, with TRBD2 identical over 9 bases. CDR1 SGHKS and CDR2 YYEKEE come from the germline V gene (reference sequence). The CDR3 covers 13 residues. V was pared by 2 bases and J by 9 bases, with 3 bases of the junction left unmatched. CDR3 sequence: CASSLHSGSEQFF. Written as DNA, the CDR3 is TGTGCCAGCAGCTTACATAGCGGGAGTGAGCAGTTCTTC.

The chain links TRBV18 to TRBJ2-1; the D gene is possibly TRBD2 (5 bases). Per the germline V gene, CDR1 is KGHSH and CDR2 is LQKENI. The CDR3 is made up of 16 amino acids. V lost 2 bases and J lost 6, with 17 bases in between. The CDR3 here is CASSPVLASAGNEQFF. CDR3 nucleotide sequence: TGTGCCAGCTCACCAGTCCTTGCGTCCGCGGGCAATGAGCAGTTCTTC.

The gene calls are TRBV28 and TRBJ2-7, with TRBD1 identical over 8 bases. Germline trimming cut 5 bases from V and 4 bases from J; bases unmatched to any gene: 7. The CDR3 sequence is 14 residues long. Germline V gene data show CDR1 as MDHEN and CDR2 as SYDVKM. The CDR3 loop is CASSRQQGVYEQYF. The CDR3 DNA sequence: TGTGCCAGCAGTCGCCAACAGGGGGTGTACGAGCAGTACTTC.

The chain recombines TRBV9 with TRBJ1-2, with D possibly TRBD1 on 6 matching bases. The CDR3 totals 15 residues. Germline lookup yields CDR1 SGDLS and CDR2 YYNGEE. Deletions cut 3 bases from V and 7 bases from J, with 19 bases between. The DNA for the CDR3 is TGTGCCAGCAGCGCGTTTTTAACAGAAGGGGGTGGCTACACCTTC. Its protein is CASSAFLTEGGGYTF.

This rearrangement joins TRBV19 to TRBJ2-1; 8 nucleotides line up with TRBD2. J lost 12 bases, V lost 3 bases, and 13 bases had no gene match. This CDR3 has 15 amino acids. From germline, CDR1 is LNHDA and CDR2 SQIVND (reference sequence). CDR3 in amino acids: CASSIGTGGPSRQFF. The CDR3 region has the DNA TGTGCCAGTAGTATTGGCACGGGAGGGCCCTCGAGGCAGTTCTTC.

The rearrangement joins TRBV5-1 to TRBJ2-7, with D unresolved. The V and J ends lost 0 bases and 7 bases respectively, with 8 bases between them. The germline CDR1 and CDR2 sequences are SGHRS and YFSETQ. The CDR3 runs to 12 residues. CDR3 amino acids: CASSLGFGEQYF. The CDR3 DNA reads TGCGCCAGCAGCTTGGGATTCGGGGAGCAGTACTTC.

The chain has TRBV11-2 and TRBJ1-1; D is possibly TRBD1 (6 bases). V dropped 1 base and J dropped 4 bases, with 13 bases sitting between them. CDR1 SGHAT and CDR2 FQNNGV come from the germline V gene. CDR3 length: 15 residues. The CDR3 reads CASSLVAGVLTEAFF. DNA for the CDR3: TGTGCCAGCAGCTTAGTCGCAGGGGTTCTCACTGAAGCTTTCTTT.

J is TRBJ1-2 and V is TRBV29-1; D is unclear. The V end was cut by 5 bases, the J end by 8 bases, with 6 bases between. This CDR3 is 9 amino acids long. Per the germline V gene, CDR1 is SQVTM and CDR2 is ANQGSEA. The CDR3 loop reads CSVYGGYTF. The CDR3 DNA follows: TGCAGCGTTTATGGGGGCTACACCTTC.